The 13 T cell receptor beta chains reported below all come from one sample, sequenced in a study of blood T cells in healthy people across ages. A J-beta primer mix and a sample-barcoded 5' primer were used in a second PCR of roughly 7 to 12 cycles. One entry per CDR3 protein results from TCRdb running MiXCR on the 5' RACE reads. The table has approximately 1.5 million distinct CDR3 sequences, about 42% seen once. Specimen: blood. The source of these receptors is a woman aged 18 to 35 in good health.

This clonotype was counted between two and nine times. The gene calls are TRBV3-1 and TRBJ2-3; 12 bases align to TRBD2. V was clipped by 5 bases and J by 1 base; unmatched bases: 7. The CDR3 covers 17 residues. Germline V gene data show CDR1 as LGHDT and CDR2 as YNNKEL (reference sequence). The chain's CDR3 is CASSSRTSGMGTDTQYF. DNA of the CDR3: TGTGCCAGCAGCTCCCGGACTAGCGGGATGGGCACAGATACGCAGTATTTT.

J is TRBJ2-7 and V is TRBV5-1; possible D gene TRBD1, 5 bases. Between the trimmed V and J ends, which lost 0 bases and 7 bases, there was a span of 14 bases. Germline V CDR1 and CDR2: SGHRS, YFSETQ. This CDR3 is built from 14 residues. CDR3: CASSLASQGLEQYF. CDR3 bases: TGCGCCAGCAGCTTGGCCTCCCAGGGATTGGAGCAGTACTTC.

This clonotype was observed many times. This chain joins TRBV10-3 and TRBJ2-1, with TRBD2 identical over 8 bases. Germline CDR1 is ENHRY and CDR2 is SYGVKD. This CDR3 contains 14 residues. V shed 3 bases and J 4 bases; nucleotides not matched to a gene: 2. CDR3 loop: CAISELAEYNEQFF. The DNA of the CDR3 is TGTGCCATCAGTGAACTAGCGGAATACAATGAGCAGTTCTTC.

The chain links TRBV12-5 to TRBJ2-2, with 10 bases that match TRBD1. Germline loops: CDR1 LGHNT, CDR2 FRNRAP. This CDR3 has 17 residues. With V trimmed by 2 bases and J by 1 base, 4 bases remained unmatched. The CDR3 nucleotides are TGTGCTAGTGGTTTGACCTGGGACAGGGGGAACACCGGGGAGCTGTTTTTT. This translates into CASGLTWDRGNTGELFF.

This clonotype was detected a few times. The chain carries TRBV7-9 and TRBJ2-1; no clear D. The V end was cut by 4 bases, the J end by 6 bases, with 7 bases between. Per germline, CDR1 SEHNR and CDR2 FQNEAQ (reference sequence). This CDR3 has 12 amino acids. The CDR3 DNA follows: TGTGCCAGCAGCTGGTTCTCCAATGAGCAGTTCTTC. Its protein is CASSWFSNEQFF.

With regard to this clonotype: A much larger clonotype is one base distant, so this may be a read error. This sequence joins TRBV29-1 and TRBJ2-1, with 12 bases identical to TRBD2. The CDR3 has 16 amino acids. In germline, CDR1 is SQVTM, CDR2 ANQGSEA. CDR3 protein: CSVDPRTSGNHKEQFF. DNA for the CDR3: TGCAGCGTTGACCCTCGGACTAGCGGGAACCACAAGGAGCAGTTCTTC.

The rearrangement joins TRBV4-1 to TRBJ2-7, with 8 bases matching TRBD2. The V gene's germline CDR1 is MGHRA and CDR2 YSYEKL. The CDR3 consists of 16 residues. Trimming cost V 3 bases and J 4 bases; bases outside gene matches: 11. The CDR3 protein is CASSQATSGLSYEQYF. CDR3 coding DNA: TGCGCCAGCAGCCAGGCTACTAGCGGCCTATCGTACGAGCAGTACTTC.

This clonotype was detected only once. The chain carries TRBV12-3 or TRBV12-4 and TRBJ2-3; 7 positions agree with TRBD1. The length of the CDR3 is 15 residues. Losses at the gene ends were 6 bases for V and 3 bases for J; bases not matched to a gene: 9. Written as DNA, the CDR3 is TGTGCCAGCAGACCGACAGGGTTGTGGACAGATACGCAGTATTTT. This gives the protein CASRPTGLWTDTQYF.

The chain combines TRBV20-1 with TRBJ1-2, with 10 bases matching TRBD1. In germline, CDR1 is DFQATT, CDR2 SNEGSKA (reference sequence). The CDR3 sequence is 15 residues long. V lost 0 bases, J lost 8 bases, and 9 bases stayed unmatched. The CDR3 is CSARDEGQGKGGYTF. The CDR3 nucleotides are TGCAGTGCTAGAGATGAGGGACAGGGGAAAGGCGGCTACACCTTC.

The CDR3, as DNA: TGCAGTGCTAGAAGCGGGAGAATCAGGGCCGGGTACAATGAGCAGTACTTC. This sequence encodes CSARSGRIRAGYNEQYF. The rearrangement links TRBV20-1 to TRBJ2-7; 8 bases align to TRBD2. Losses at the gene ends were 2 bases for V and 7 bases for J; bases not matched to a gene: 19. In germline, CDR1 is DFQATT, CDR2 SNEGSKA (reference sequence). There are 17 residues in the CDR3.

V usage is TRBV30 and J usage is TRBJ2-1; D possibly matches TRBD1 or TRBD2 (5 bases each). Germline CDR1 and CDR2: GTSNPN and SVGIG (reference sequence). The CDR3 extends over 11 amino acids. With 5 bases removed from V and 7 bases from J, the gap between germline ends came to 9 bases. The CDR3, as DNA: TGTGCCTGGGGGACGGATAATGAGCAGTTCTTC. As protein: CAWGTDNEQFF.

This clonotype has only a few counts. This sequence joins TRBV27 and TRBJ1-1; weak D call: TRBD1 (6 bases). With 0 bases removed from V and 4 bases from J, the gap between germline ends came to 12 bases. This CDR3 comprises 15 residues. Germline V CDR1 and CDR2: MNHEY, SMNVEV (reference sequence). This chain's CDR3 is CASSLSGGPGTEAFF. Written as DNA, the CDR3 is TGTGCCAGCAGTTTATCTGGGGGCCCGGGCACTGAAGCTTTCTTT.

The chain carries TRBV5-5 and TRBJ2-3, with TRBD2 matching 7 bases. Trimming cost V 2 bases and J 6 bases; bases outside gene matches: 12. The germline V gene encodes CDR1 SGHKS and CDR2 YYEKEE (reference sequence). This CDR3 region has 16 residues. The CDR3, as DNA: TGTGCCAGCAGCTTCCTAGCGGATGTATCCCGGGATACGCAGTATTTT. This translates into CASSFLADVSRDTQYF.